This T cell receptor (beta chain) was identified in a study of blood T cell repertoires in COVID-19. Across the study: The study drew acute and convalescent COVID-19 samples from the United States, Italy and Spain. PBMCs, B-cell-depleted T cells, or T cells were the source of the cDNA or gDNA that made up the material.

This CDR3 contains 14 residues. Germline V gives CDR1 LGHDT, CDR2 YNNKEL (reference sequence). J gave up 2 bases and V 1 base, and 2 bases lay outside the gene matches. Authors' data handling: Quantification of nucleated cells was approximated via reference gene primer amplification. The protocol was immunoSEQ multiplex PCR, while the TCRdb copy is restricted to in-frame clones and leaves out a portion. D and trimming come from the DNA, and the V and J calls and clone size come from that table. The sample lists fewer than 500,000 clones; roughly 91% were seen once. This sequence joins TRBV3-1 (or the pseudogene TRBV3-2) and TRBJ2-7, with 7 bases identical to TRBD1. The TCR originated in a woman under 40 with acute or convalescent COVID-19. The sequenced material came from peripheral blood. CDR3 DNA: TGTGCCAGCAGCCAAGGGACAGGTGCCTACGAGCAGTACTTC. Translation gives CASSQGTGAYEQYF.